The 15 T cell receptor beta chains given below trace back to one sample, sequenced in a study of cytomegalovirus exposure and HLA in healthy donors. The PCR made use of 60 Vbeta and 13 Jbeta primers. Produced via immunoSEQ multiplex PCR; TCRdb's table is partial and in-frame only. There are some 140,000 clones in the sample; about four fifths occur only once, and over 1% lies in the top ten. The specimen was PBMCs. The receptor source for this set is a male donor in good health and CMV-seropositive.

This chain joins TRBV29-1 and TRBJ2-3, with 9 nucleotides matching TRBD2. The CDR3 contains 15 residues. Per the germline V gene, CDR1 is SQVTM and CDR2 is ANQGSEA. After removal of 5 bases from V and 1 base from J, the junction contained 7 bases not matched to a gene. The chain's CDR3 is CSVSRLADRTDTQYF. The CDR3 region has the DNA TGCAGCGTTAGCAGACTAGCGGACCGCACAGATACGCAGTATTTT.

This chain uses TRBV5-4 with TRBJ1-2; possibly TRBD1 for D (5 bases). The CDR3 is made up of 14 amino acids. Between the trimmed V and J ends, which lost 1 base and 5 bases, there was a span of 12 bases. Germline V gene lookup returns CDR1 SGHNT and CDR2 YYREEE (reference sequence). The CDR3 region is CASSLWGETYGYTF. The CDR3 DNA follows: TGTGCCAGCAGCTTGTGGGGGGAAACGTATGGCTACACCTTC.

The CDR3 DNA reads TGTGCCAGCAGCCAAGACAGGGCTGGCACCGGGGAGCTGTTTTTT. Translating gives CASSQDRAGTGELFF. This chain connects TRBV28 to TRBJ2-2; 7 nucleotides line up with TRBD1. CDR1 and CDR2 from the germline V gene are MDHEN and SYDVKM. This CDR3 region has 15 residues. Trimming cost V 6 bases and J 4 bases; bases outside gene matches: 8.

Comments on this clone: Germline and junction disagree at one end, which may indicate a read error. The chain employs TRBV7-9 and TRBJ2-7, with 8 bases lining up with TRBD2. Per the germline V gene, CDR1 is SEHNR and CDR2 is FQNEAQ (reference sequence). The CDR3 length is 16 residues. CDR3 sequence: CSSSTPRGGSSYEQYF. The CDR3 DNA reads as TGTTCCAGCAGCACCCCTCGGGGGGGAAGCTCCTACGAGCAGTACTTC.

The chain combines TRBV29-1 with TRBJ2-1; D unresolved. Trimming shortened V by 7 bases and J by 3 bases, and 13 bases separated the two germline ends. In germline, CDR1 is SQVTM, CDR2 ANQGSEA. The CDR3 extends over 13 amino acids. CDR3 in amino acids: CSAVLTNYNEQFF. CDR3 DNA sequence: TGCAGCGCCGTGCTCACAAACTACAATGAGCAGTTCTTC.

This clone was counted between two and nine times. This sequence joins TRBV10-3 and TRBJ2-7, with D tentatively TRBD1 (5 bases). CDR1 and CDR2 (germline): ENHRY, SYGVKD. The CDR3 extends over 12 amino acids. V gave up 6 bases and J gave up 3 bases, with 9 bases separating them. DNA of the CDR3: TGTGCCATCAGCGGACAAGGCTACGAGCAGTACTTC. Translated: CAISGQGYEQYF.

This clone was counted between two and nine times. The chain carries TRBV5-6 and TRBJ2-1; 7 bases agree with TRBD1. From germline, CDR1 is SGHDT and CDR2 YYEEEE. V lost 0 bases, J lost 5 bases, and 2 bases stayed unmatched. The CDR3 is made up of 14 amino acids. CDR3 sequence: CASSLGDSNNEQFF. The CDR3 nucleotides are TGTGCCAGCAGCTTGGGGGACAGTAACAATGAGCAGTTCTTC.

The CDR3: CASSIDRSGSYNEQFF. The DNA for the CDR3 is TGTGCCAGTAGTATAGATAGGAGCGGGAGCTACAATGAGCAGTTCTTC. The chain is built from TRBV19 and TRBJ2-1; 8 nucleotides align to TRBD2. The CDR3 covers 16 residues. The trim removed 0 bases at V and 3 bases at J, leaving 4 bases unmatched. The germline V gene has CDR1 LNHDA and CDR2 SQIVND (reference sequence).

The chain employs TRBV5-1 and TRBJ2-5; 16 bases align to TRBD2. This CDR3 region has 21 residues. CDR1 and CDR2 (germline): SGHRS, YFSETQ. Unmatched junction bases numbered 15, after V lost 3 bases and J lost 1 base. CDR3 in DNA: TGCGCCAGCAGCTCCCCGGGACTAGCGGGGGGGCGATGGGGCTTCCAAGAGACCCAGTACTTC. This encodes CASSSPGLAGGRWGFQETQYF.

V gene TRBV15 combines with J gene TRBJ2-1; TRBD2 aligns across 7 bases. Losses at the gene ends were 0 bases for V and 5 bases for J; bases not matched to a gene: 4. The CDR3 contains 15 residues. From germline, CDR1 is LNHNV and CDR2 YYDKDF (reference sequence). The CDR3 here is CATSREMGGDNEQFF. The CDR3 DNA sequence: TGTGCCACCAGCAGAGAAATGGGAGGGGACAATGAGCAGTTCTTC.

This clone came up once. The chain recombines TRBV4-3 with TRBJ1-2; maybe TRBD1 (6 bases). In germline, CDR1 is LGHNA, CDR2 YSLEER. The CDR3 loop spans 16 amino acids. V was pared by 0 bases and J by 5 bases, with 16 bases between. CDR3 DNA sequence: TGCGCCAGCAGCCAAGATTTGGCAGGGGAGACGTATGGCTACACCTTC. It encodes CASSQDLAGETYGYTF.

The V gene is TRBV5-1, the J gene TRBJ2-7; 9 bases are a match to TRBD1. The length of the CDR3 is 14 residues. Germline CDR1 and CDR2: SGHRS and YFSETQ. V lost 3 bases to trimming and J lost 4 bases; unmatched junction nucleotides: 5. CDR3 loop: CASSWGQGEYEQYF. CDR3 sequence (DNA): TGCGCCAGCAGCTGGGGACAGGGCGAGTACGAGCAGTACTTC.

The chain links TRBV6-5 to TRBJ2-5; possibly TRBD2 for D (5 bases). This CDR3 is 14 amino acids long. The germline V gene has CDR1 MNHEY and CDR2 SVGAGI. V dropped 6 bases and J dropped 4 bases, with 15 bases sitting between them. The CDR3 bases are TGTGCCAGCAGACGTTCGTCGAGCGGAGAGACCCAGTACTTC. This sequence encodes CASRRSSSGETQYF.

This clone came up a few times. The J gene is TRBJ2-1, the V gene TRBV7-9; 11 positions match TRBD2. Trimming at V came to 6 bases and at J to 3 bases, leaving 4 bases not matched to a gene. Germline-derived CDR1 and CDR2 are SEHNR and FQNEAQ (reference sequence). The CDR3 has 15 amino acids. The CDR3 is CASRASGGRYNEQFF. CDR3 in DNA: TGTGCCAGCAGGGCTAGCGGGGGGCGCTACAATGAGCAGTTCTTC.

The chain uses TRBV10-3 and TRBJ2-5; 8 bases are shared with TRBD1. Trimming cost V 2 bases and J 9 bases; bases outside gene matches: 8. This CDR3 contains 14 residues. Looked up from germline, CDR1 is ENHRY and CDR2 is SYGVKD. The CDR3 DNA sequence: TGTGCCATCAGTGAGGGACAGGGAAAGGAGGCCCAGTACTTC. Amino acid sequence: CAISEGQGKEAQYF.